This T cell receptor (beta chain) was sequenced for a study of identical twins. General study results and limits: Alpha sequences that were out-of-frame and twin-shared showed an excess of low generation probability. Without tracking the same donors, conclusions rested on cross-sectional statistical analysis.

Trimming stripped 0 bases from V and 3 bases from J, with 13 bases between. Germline V lookup: CDR1 SGHRS, CDR2 YFSETQ. The CDR3 runs to 15 residues. TCRdb passed the 5' RACE reads through MiXCR, listing each CDR3 protein once. The sample has 240,000 or so distinct CDR3 sequences, under 12% seen once; the top ten hold 9% to 10%. The sample holds a few counts of this clonotype. Its target is unknown. The rearrangement uses TRBV5-1 and TRBJ2-7; no reliable D call. The sequence was collected from a man in his forties or fifties in good health. The sample taken for sequencing was memory T cells sorted from blood. The CDR3 DNA is TGCGCCAGCAGCTTGGAGAACAGTTGGATCTACGAGCAGTACTTC. Its translation: CASSLENSWIYEQYF.